The rows below give T cell receptor beta chains drawn from one sample of a study of spatial heterogeneity in lung cancer. TCRdb reprocessed the 5' RACE reads via MiXCR and lists one record per CDR3 protein. The sample has under 150,000 distinct CDR3 sequences; more than 9% are singletons. The sample consisted of PBMCs, taken at follow-up. The origin of the receptors is a male donor with early-stage non-small cell lung cancer. Both conserved end residues are part of each CDR3. A D gene is named only where the DNA matches it firmly. Where a row states a size, it is once, few, many or the class of an expanded clone; other rows omit it.

clone size	V gene	J gene	D gene	CDR3 protein	CDR3 DNA
many	TRBV5-1	TRBJ2-7	.	CASSSIGQPVPVDF	TGCGCCAGCAGCTCGATCGGACAGCCAGTCCCGGTAGACTTC
few	TRBV12-3/TRBV12-4	TRBJ2-1	.	CASSLEGASYNEQFF	TGTGCCAGCAGTTTGGAGGGGGCCTCCTACAATGAGCAGTTCTTC
.	TRBV7-9	TRBJ2-3	TRBD2	CASSFVAGGPDTQYF	TGTGCCAGCAGCTTCGTAGCGGGGGGGCCAGATACGCAGTATTTT
many	TRBV5-4	TRBJ2-1	TRBD1	CASSLDRGGNEQFF	TGTGCCAGCAGTCTTGACAGGGGGGGAAATGAGCAGTTCTTC
.	TRBV28	TRBJ1-5	.	CASSDQNQPQHF	TGTGCCAGCAGTGATCAGAATCAGCCCCAGCATTTT
.	TRBV2	TRBJ1-1	.	CASSIGRGPFEGAFF	TGTGCCAGCAGTATCGGCCGAGGGCCCTTTGAGGGAGCTTTCTTT
.	TRBV20-1	TRBJ2-7	.	CSAGRMGIYEVGQYF	TGCAGTGCTGGGAGGATGGGTATATACGAGGTCGGGCAGTACTTC
few	TRBV11-2	TRBJ2-7	.	CASSLAARDSYEQYF	TGTGCCAGCAGCTTAGCGGCCAGGGACTCCTACGAGCAGTACTTC
few	TRBV20-1	TRBJ2-7	TRBD2	CSALSGGAHEQYF	TGCAGTGCATTGAGCGGGGGGGCCCACGAGCAGTACTTC
few	TRBV7-4	TRBJ2-5	.	CASSPWGISRQETQYF	TGTGCCAGCAGCCCGTGGGGGATCAGCCGGCAAGAGACCCAGTACTTC
.	TRBV6-6	TRBJ2-1	TRBD1	CASSQAPLGQGTFYEQFF	TGTGCCAGCAGTCAAGCGCCCCTCGGACAGGGTACATTCTATGAGCAGTTCTTC
few	TRBV5-3	TRBJ1-4	.	CARSLTRSRYEKLFF	TGTGCCAGAAGCCTCACAAGGTCCCGGTATGAAAAACTGTTTTTT
.	TRBV28	TRBJ1-1	TRBD1	CASRGPGQGEFF	TGTGCCAGCAGGGGACCGGGACAGGGAGAATTCTTT
many	TRBV19	TRBJ1-1	.	CASSFGPNTEAFF	TGTGCCAGTAGTTTCGGCCCGAACACTGAAGCTTTCTTT
few	TRBV2	TRBJ1-4	.	CASRDGPGSNEKLFF	TGTGCCAGCAGAGATGGACCAGGCTCTAATGAAAAACTGTTTTTT
many	TRBV7-2	TRBJ2-5	.	CASSEDRRAPTQYF	TGTGCCAGCAGCGAGGACAGGAGGGCGCCGACCCAGTACTTC
many	TRBV24-1	TRBJ1-2	.	CATSDLTANYGYTF	TGTGCCACCAGTGATTTGACAGCAAACTATGGCTACACCTTC
many	TRBV29-1	TRBJ2-5	TRBD2	CSVDPGLQETQYF	TGCAGCGTTGATCCGGGACTACAAGAGACCCAGTACTTC
many	TRBV10-3	TRBJ1-3	TRBD1	CAISGDSPGNTIYF	TGTGCCATCAGTGGGGACAGTCCTGGAAACACCATATATTTT
few	TRBV7-9	TRBJ1-1	.	CASSLEWGRNTEAFF	TGTGCCAGCAGCTTAGAATGGGGTAGAAACACTGAAGCTTTCTTT
.	TRBV11-1	TRBJ2-1	.	CASSFTGHPGQFF	TGTGCCAGCAGCTTTACGGGGCACCCGGGGCAGTTCTTC
.	TRBV6-5	TRBJ2-3	TRBD2	CASSSLLSGDNTQYF	TGTGCCAGCAGTTCCCTCCTTAGCGGGGATAATACGCAGTATTTT
.	TRBV5-1	TRBJ1-6	.	CASTTGVWDSPLHF	TGCGCCAGCACGACAGGAGTCTGGGATTCACCCCTCCACTTT
.	TRBV20-1	TRBJ1-5	TRBD1	CSVRQGTGNQPQHF	TGCAGTGTTAGACAGGGGACGGGCAATCAGCCCCAGCATTTT
.	TRBV7-2	TRBJ2-7	.	CASSLDRHPSSYEQYF	TGTGCCAGCAGCTTAGACCGGCACCCGAGCTCCTACGAGCAGTACTTC
.	TRBV3-1	TRBJ2-3	TRBD1	CASSQPGTGHWTQYF	TGTGCCAGCAGCCAACCCGGGACAGGGCACTGGACGCAGTATTTT